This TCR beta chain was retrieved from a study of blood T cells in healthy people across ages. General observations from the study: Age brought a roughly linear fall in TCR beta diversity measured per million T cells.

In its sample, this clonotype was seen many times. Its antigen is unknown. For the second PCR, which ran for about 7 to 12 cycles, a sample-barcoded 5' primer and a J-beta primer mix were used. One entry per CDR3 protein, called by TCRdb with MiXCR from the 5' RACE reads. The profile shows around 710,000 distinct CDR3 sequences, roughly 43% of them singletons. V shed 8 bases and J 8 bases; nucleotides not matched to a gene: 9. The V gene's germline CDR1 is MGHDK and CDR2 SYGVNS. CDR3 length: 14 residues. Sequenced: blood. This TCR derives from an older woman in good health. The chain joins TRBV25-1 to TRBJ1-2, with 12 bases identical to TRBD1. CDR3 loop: CASEGTGGYGGYTF. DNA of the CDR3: TGTGCCAGCGAAGGGACAGGGGGCTATGGGGGCTACACCTTC.